This T cell receptor (beta chain) was sequenced during a study of metastatic and nonmetastatic thyroid tumors. Turning to the study itself: Malignant thyroid and benign thyroid patients provided blood and tumor or nodule tissue whose repertoires were compared. Regarding the study as a whole: Compared with benign nodules, malignant thyroid tumors were reported to have significantly higher TCR beta diversity in both blood and tumor.

Authors' data handling: The authors used CDR3 differences across clinicopathological groups to build a distant-metastasis classifier for papillary thyroid cancer. Through MiXCR, TCRdb re-clonotyped the PCR reads. The V and J calls and clone size come from TCRdb's table, not from the authors' own analysis. The sample has over 50,000 clones, 25% to 30% seen once. This clone has only a few counts. Antigen unknown. Nobody among the patients had been given any treatment before thyroid surgery. This CDR3 comprises 14 residues. Between the trimmed V and J ends, which lost 2 bases and 1 base, there was a span of 9 bases. CDR1 is MNHEY and CDR2 is SVGEGT in the germline V gene.

The sequencing input was blood. This chain joins TRBV6-2 or TRBV6-3 and TRBJ2-7, with D unresolved. The clonotype was recovered from a female donor with papillary thyroid cancer or a benign thyroid nodule (not recorded which). Some clones in this sample may be carry-over from other donors' samples. The CDR3 DNA follows: TGTGCCAGCAGTTACCCTCAGGAGTCCTACGAGCAGTACTTC. This translates into CASSYPQESYEQYF.